Listed here are 30 T cell receptor beta chains from one sample, sequenced in a study of blood T cells in healthy people across ages. Combining a sample-barcoded 5' primer with a J-beta primer mix, a second PCR ran for roughly 7 to 12 cycles. TCRdb fed the 5' RACE reads into MiXCR, producing one record per CDR3 protein. The sample yields around 2 million distinct CDR3 sequences, about 39% seen once. The sequencing input was blood. These receptors all stem from a human donor in good health.

This chain links TRBV20-1 with TRBJ2-1; TRBD2 is a possible D gene (5 bases). Germline-derived CDR1 and CDR2 are DFQATT and SNEGSKA (reference sequence). This CDR3 contains 12 residues. Trimming took off 2 bases at V and 7 bases at J, with 9 bases between the two ends. CDR3 in amino acids: CSARPDSNEQFF. The DNA of the CDR3 is TGCAGTGCTAGACCGGACTCGAATGAGCAGTTCTTC.

This chain connects TRBV7-9 to TRBJ1-2; no reliable D call. CDR1 and CDR2 (germline): SEHNR, FQNEAQ (reference sequence). The CDR3 runs 15 residues. V gave up 0 bases and J gave up 2 bases, with 10 bases separating them. CDR3 protein: CASSLATGLNYGYTF. The CDR3 region has the DNA TGTGCCAGCAGCTTAGCAACGGGATTAAACTATGGCTACACCTTC.

This clonotype was seen only a few times. The gene calls are TRBV7-9 and TRBJ1-2, with 9 bases identical to TRBD1. The junction had 12 bases not matched to a gene; V was cut back by 2 bases and J by 8 bases. The CDR3 is made up of 16 amino acids. The germline gives CDR1 SEHNR, CDR2 FQNEAQ (reference sequence). The CDR3 nucleotides read TGTGCCAGCAGCTTAAGTGGGACAGGGCGAGGAAGAGGCTACACCTTC. This sequence encodes CASSLSGTGRGRGYTF.

V and J are TRBV4-1 and TRBJ1-1; D not resolved. CDR3 length: 11 amino acids. The V end lost 5 bases, the J end lost 12 bases, and 13 bases lay between the germline ends. The germline CDR1 and CDR2 sequences are MGHRA and YSYEKL. The CDR3 coding sequence is TGCGCCAGCAGCGACCAAGACTCCCCTTTCTTT. This sequence encodes CASSDQDSPFF.

There are a few counts of this clonotype. The chain combines TRBV10-3 with TRBJ1-2, with 10 bases fitting TRBD1. The CDR3 sequence is 14 residues long. CDR1 is ENHRY, CDR2 SYGVKD, per germline. The ends lost 7 bases at V and 7 bases at J; junction bases unmatched: 9. The CDR3 sequence is CAITLGQGGFGYTF. CDR3 bases: TGTGCCATCACTCTCGGACAGGGGGGTTTTGGCTACACCTTC.

The chain employs TRBV5-1 and TRBJ1-4; 7 bases map to TRBD1. The CDR3 has 14 amino acids. Germline V lookup: CDR1 SGHRS, CDR2 YFSETQ. J gave up 8 bases and V 0 bases, and 4 bases lay outside the gene matches. The CDR3 DNA reads TGCGCCAGCAGCTTGGTAGGGGGCCGAGAAAAACTGTTTTTT. The encoded protein is CASSLVGGREKLFF.

In this sample, this clonotype turned up a few times. The J gene is TRBJ2-1, the V gene TRBV5-5; D unresolved. The ends were cut back, 0 bases at V and 6 bases at J, with 7 bases in the middle. Germline lookup yields CDR1 SGHKS and CDR2 YYEKEE (reference sequence). The CDR3 is made up of 13 amino acids. The CDR3 here is CASSLVSCNEQFF. In DNA form, the CDR3 reads TGTGCCAGCAGCTTGGTTTCTTGCAATGAGCAGTTCTTC.

This clonotype was observed a handful of times. This rearrangement joins TRBV6-2 or TRBV6-3 to TRBJ2-7, with a tentative D call TRBD2 (5 bases). Germline V gene lookup returns CDR1 MNHEY and CDR2 SVGEGT. The length of the CDR3 is 11 residues. V lost 5 bases and J 7 bases, leaving 9 bases between the germline ends. CDR3 sequence (DNA): TGTGCCAGCAGTCGACCGGGGGAGCAGTACTTC. It translates to CASSRPGEQYF.

This clonotype occurred many times. The chain carries TRBV5-6 and TRBJ1-2, with 7 bases lining up with TRBD1. Germline V gene sequence: CDR1 SGHDT, CDR2 YYEEEE. J was trimmed by 4 bases and V by 5 bases; bases with no gene match: 2. This CDR3 is built from 12 residues. Here the CDR3 DNA reads TGTGCCAGCAGTTCAGGGGGCTATGGCTACACCTTC. It codes for CASSSGGYGYTF.

This clonotype came up a few times. The chain carries TRBV7-9 and TRBJ1-2; tentatively, D is TRBD1 (6 bases). The CDR3 is 15 residues long. CDR1 is SEHNR, CDR2 FQNEAQ, per germline (reference sequence). The V gene lost 5 bases and the J gene lost 2 bases, with 15 bases spanning the gap. CDR3 DNA: TGTGCCAGCAGCGCCCTTCGGGGGCGGAACTATGGCTACACCTTC. It yields the protein CASSALRGRNYGYTF.

This clonotype showed up just a few times. The rearrangement joins TRBV4-3 to TRBJ2-5, with TRBD2 matching over 10 bases. The CDR3 totals 17 residues. Germline V gene sequence: CDR1 LGHNA, CDR2 YSLEER. V dropped 0 bases and J dropped 11; count of bases not matched to a gene: 15. The CDR3 region is CASSQDRAGGPQGEQYF. The CDR3 DNA follows: TGCGCCAGCAGCCAAGATCGAGCGGGGGGGCCGCAGGGTGAGCAGTACTTC.

Details on this clonotype: A much bigger clone sits one base away, suggesting this may be a read error. V usage is TRBV14 and J usage is TRBJ1-2; D gene ambiguous. This CDR3 region has 14 residues. Trimming took off 1 base at V and 2 bases at J, with 8 bases between the two ends. In germline, CDR1 is SGHDN, CDR2 FVKESK. The DNA of the CDR3 is TGTGCCAGCAGCCAAGCGGCAGCCAACTATGGCTACACCTTC. This sequence encodes CASSQAAANYGYTF.

This clonotype was detected only a few times. J is TRBJ1-5 and V is TRBV28, with TRBD1 identical over 9 bases. Germline V gene sequence: CDR1 MDHEN, CDR2 SYDVKM. The CDR3 is made up of 16 amino acids. V lost 6 bases and J lost 5; bases outside the gene matches: 11. The CDR3 coding sequence is TGTGCCAGCAGATACGCTACGGGACAGGGCGATCAGCCCCAGCATTTT. Translating it yields CASRYATGQGDQPQHF. Full variable domain (missing parts from reference TRBV28 and TRBJ1-5): DVKVTQSSRYLVKRTGEKVFLECVQDMDHENMFWYRQDPGLGLRLIYFSYDVKMKEKGDIPEGYSVSREKKERFSLILESASTNQTSMYLCASRYATGQGDQPQHFGDGTRLSIL.

This clonotype showed up just a few times. This sequence joins TRBV4-2 and TRBJ2-4, with 10 bases matching TRBD2. The DNA end is a closer match to TRBJ2-7, so the J assignment may be wrong. Germline V gene sequence: CDR1 LGHNA, CDR2 YNFKEQ. The CDR3 runs to 15 residues. The CDR3 loop is CASSQDGTSANEQYF. The CDR3 nucleotides are TGTGCCAGCAGCCAAGATGGGACTAGCGCAAACGAGCAGTACTTC.

Remarks on this clonotype: A clone one base away is much larger, so this may be a read error. The chain links TRBV29-1 to TRBJ1-2; TRBD1 might be the D (6 bases). The CDR3 runs 13 residues. Per the germline V gene, CDR1 is SQVTM and CDR2 is ANQGSEA. The CDR3 DNA sequence: TGCAACGGACGCTTGTCAGGGGAGTCTGGCTACACCTTC. Protein product: CNGRLSGESGYTF.

In its sample, this clonotype was seen a few times. The chain has TRBV3-1 and TRBJ2-1, with D unresolved. Germline loops: CDR1 LGHDT, CDR2 YNNKEL (reference sequence). V lost 5 bases, J lost 2 bases, and 13 bases lay in between. This CDR3 contains 15 residues. CDR3 region: CASSDWRLPYNEQFF. The CDR3 DNA follows: TGTGCCAGCAGCGATTGGCGGCTGCCCTACAATGAGCAGTTCTTC.

This clonotype was seen a few times. The V call is TRBV20-1, the J call TRBJ2-5; 7 nucleotides line up with TRBD1. This CDR3 is 13 amino acids long. The trim removed 2 bases at V and 4 bases at J, leaving 4 bases unmatched. Germline CDR1 DFQATT, CDR2 SNEGSKA (reference sequence). Here the CDR3 DNA reads TGCAGTGCTAGAACAGGGGTGCTAGAGACCCAGTACTTC. This sequence encodes CSARTGVLETQYF.

V usage is TRBV7-9 and J usage is TRBJ1-1, with D maybe TRBD1 (5 bases). Germline lookup yields CDR1 SEHNR and CDR2 FQNEAQ (reference sequence). The CDR3 has 14 amino acids. Trimming removed 4 bases at V and 4 bases at J, with 13 bases between. In nucleotides, the CDR3 is TGTGCCAGCAGCTCCCTCAGGGCGGGCACTGAAGCTTTCTTT. This encodes CASSSLRAGTEAFF.

The J gene is TRBJ2-1, the V gene TRBV5-1; D might be TRBD1 (7 bases). This CDR3 is built from 15 residues. Per the germline V gene, CDR1 is SGHRS and CDR2 is YFSETQ. The germline V and J ends were trimmed by 4 bases and 8 bases, with 19 bases remaining between them. CDR3 in DNA: TGCGCCAGCAGCCCTCGGGGCACCAGGGGGGATGAGCAGTTCTTC. Encoded protein: CASSPRGTRGDEQFF.

The chain recombines TRBV19 with TRBJ2-7, with D unresolved. The germline gives CDR1 LNHDA, CDR2 SQIVND (reference sequence). The CDR3 extends over 13 amino acids. The V and J ends lost 5 bases and 7 bases respectively, with 15 bases between them. CDR3 DNA: TGTGCCAGTAGTCCTACGATGCCCGGGGAGCAGTACTTC. Protein: CASSPTMPGEQYF.

This clonotype appeared a few times. The V and J genes are TRBV3-1 and TRBJ2-3, with D tentatively TRBD1 (8 bases). V gave up 6 bases and J gave up 0 bases, with 10 bases separating them. The length of the CDR3 is 14 residues. Germline CDR1 LGHDT, CDR2 YNNKEL (reference sequence). CDR3 protein: CASRQGGSTDTQYF. The CDR3, as DNA: TGTGCCAGCAGACAGGGGGGGAGCACAGATACGCAGTATTTT.

The DNA of the CDR3 is TGTGCCAGCAGTTTAACAACGGGGAGTGAAGCTTTCTTT. Encoded protein: CASSLTTGSEAFF. The J gene is TRBJ1-1, the V gene TRBV12-3 or TRBV12-4; no firm D call. V dropped 2 bases and J dropped 7 bases, with 11 bases sitting between them. The CDR3 spans 13 residues.

The chain has TRBV6-6 and TRBJ2-2, with 7 bases that match TRBD1. With V trimmed by 9 bases and J by 6 bases, 7 bases remained unmatched. There are 13 residues in the CDR3. Germline lookup yields CDR1 MNHNY and CDR2 SVGAGI (reference sequence). The CDR3 bases are TGTGCCAGTAAATATCAGGGGGCCGGGGAGCTGTTTTTT. Amino acids: CASKYQGAGELFF.

The chain employs TRBV20-1 and TRBJ2-1; D not certain. V lost 3 bases and J 0 bases, leaving 3 bases between the germline ends. Germline lookup yields CDR1 DFQATT and CDR2 SNEGSKA (reference sequence). This CDR3 has 12 residues. The CDR3 nucleotides read TGCAGTGCTAGCAGCTCCTACAATGAGCAGTTCTTC. It translates to CSASSSYNEQFF.

The chain has TRBV29-1 and TRBJ1-1, with D unclear. The CDR3 is 16 residues long. Trimming left V 6 bases short and J 0 bases short, with 20 bases between. Germline CDR1 and CDR2: SQVTM and ANQGSEA. CDR3 DNA: TGCAGCGTCATATCGAGGGCCAGCGTTATGAACACTGAAGCTTTCTTT. Its protein is CSVISRASVMNTEAFF.

Only a few counts were recorded for this clonotype. This rearrangement joins TRBV9 to TRBJ1-2; D perhaps matches TRBD1 (5 bases). The CDR3 consists of 14 residues. CDR1 is SGDLS, CDR2 YYNGEE, per germline. V lost 0 bases, J lost 3 bases, and 9 bases lay in between. DNA of the CDR3: TGTGCCAGCAGCGTAGACGGCAGGGACTATGGCTACACCTTC. Translated, it gives CASSVDGRDYGYTF.

The chain is built from TRBV7-7 and TRBJ2-1; D is unclear. Germline V gene data show CDR1 as SSHAT and CDR2 as FNYEAQ (reference sequence). V lost 2 bases and J 13 bases, leaving 15 bases between the germline ends. The CDR3 length is 13 residues. DNA for the CDR3: TGTGCCAGCAGCTTAAACGGGCAAGAGACCCAGTTCTTC. Protein product: CASSLNGQETQFF.

This clonotype was picked up many times. The chain links TRBV12-3 or TRBV12-4 to TRBJ2-5; possibly TRBD2 for D (6 bases). The J call may not be correct, given that the DNA end is closer to TRBJ2-7. The CDR3 extends over 14 amino acids. DNA of the CDR3: TGTGCCAGCAGTTTGCGTGGGGGGATTGACGAGCAGTACTTC. This codes for CASSLRGGIDEQYF.

The gene calls are TRBV9 and TRBJ2-7, with D hard to call. V lost 2 bases and J 0 bases, leaving 9 bases between the germline ends. CDR1 SGDLS and CDR2 YYNGEE come from the germline V gene. The CDR3 sequence is 14 residues long. Written as DNA, the CDR3 is TGTGCCAGCAGCGTGAGGCCGAACTCCTACGAGCAGTACTTC. Its protein product is CASSVRPNSYEQYF.

Regarding this clonotype: Germline and junction disagree at one end, which may indicate a read error. The chain employs TRBV14 and TRBJ2-1, with 9 bases that match TRBD1. This CDR3 has 14 amino acids. The germline V gene encodes CDR1 SGHDN and CDR2 FVKESK. As DNA, the CDR3 is TGTGCCAGCAGCGAAGACAGGGGGGGCGATGAGCAGTTCTTC. It encodes CASSEDRGGDEQFF.